The 8 T cell receptor beta chains below were found in one sample sequenced in a study of T-cell reconstitution after alpha-beta-depleted transplantation in children. Unique molecular identifiers featured in how the TCRbeta library was prepared. MiXCR was run by TCRdb on the PCR reads, yielding one entry per CDR3 protein. This sample has around 450,000 distinct CDR3 sequences, with about 45% found just once. Sequences were derived from PBMCs, sampled before TCRalphabeta/CD19-depleted stem cell transplant. Source of these receptors: a girl aged 2 to 10 with aplastic anemia, due to receive a stem cell transplant.

J is TRBJ2-7 and V is TRBV7-9, with TRBD2 matching 9 bases. Germline lookup yields CDR1 SEHNR and CDR2 FQNEAQ (reference sequence). The CDR3 runs 15 residues. J lost 3 bases, V lost 3 bases, and 6 bases had no gene match. CDR3 loop: CASSFLREGLYEQYF. CDR3 DNA: TGTGCCAGCAGCTTTCTGCGGGAGGGCCTCTACGAGCAGTACTTC.

This clonotype was counted ten times or more. This chain uses TRBV2 with TRBJ2-1, with TRBD1 matching over 10 bases. The V segment lost 3 bases and the J segment 8 bases; nucleotides outside the gene matches: 10. The CDR3 runs to 16 residues. From germline, CDR1 is SNHLY and CDR2 FYNNEI. CDR3 DNA sequence: TGTGCCAGCAGTGATTCTGTAGGACAGGGGGTCTATGAGCAGTTCTTC. Translated: CASSDSVGQGVYEQFF.

This clonotype was found a few times. The chain carries TRBV27 and TRBJ2-1; D is unclear. Germline loops: CDR1 MNHEY, CDR2 SMNVEV (reference sequence). The CDR3 totals 11 residues. V gave up 5 bases and J gave up 10 bases, with 9 bases separating them. The CDR3 protein is CASSQSGEQFF. The CDR3 region has the DNA TGTGCCAGCAGTCAATCCGGAGAGCAGTTCTTC.

This clonotype has ten or more counts. The rearrangement joins TRBV11-1 to TRBJ2-1; 9 nucleotides line up with TRBD2. The length of the CDR3 is 18 residues. The junction had 15 bases not matched to a gene; V was cut back by 5 bases and J by 4 bases. Germline values: CDR1 SGHAT, CDR2 FQDESV (reference sequence). The CDR3 is CASSQGAPTSGWYNEQFF. CDR3 DNA sequence: TGTGCCAGCAGCCAAGGTGCGCCGACTAGCGGTTGGTACAATGAGCAGTTCTTC.

On this clonotype itself: This may arise from a read error, as a much more abundant clone is one base away. This chain joins TRBV20-1 and TRBJ2-1; 9 bases align to TRBD2. From germline, CDR1 is DFQATT and CDR2 SNEGSKA (reference sequence). The CDR3 consists of 15 residues. Germline trimming cut 0 bases from V and 4 bases from J; bases unmatched to any gene: 4. Written as DNA, the CDR3 is TGCAGTGCTAGAGATAGCGGGAGAAAATACAATGAGCAGTTCTTC. Amino acids: CSARDSGRKYNEQFF.

This clonotype has at least ten counts. The J gene is TRBJ2-2, the V gene TRBV4-2; 8 nucleotides align to TRBD2. The V and J ends lost 3 bases and 2 bases, in that order; junction bases with no gene match: 5. The CDR3 extends over 16 amino acids. The germline gives CDR1 LGHNA, CDR2 YNFKEQ. CDR3 sequence (DNA): TGTGCCAGCAGCCACTTAAGCGGGAGTAACACCGGGGAGCTGTTTTTT. Its translation is CASSHLSGSNTGELFF.

In its sample, this clonotype was seen a few times. The chain joins TRBV15 to TRBJ2-7; D not certain. The CDR3 covers 13 residues. Trimming left V 3 bases short and J 0 bases short, with 6 bases between. CDR1 and CDR2 from the germline V gene are LNHNV and YYDKDF (reference sequence). The CDR3 region is CATSRGYSYEQYF. The CDR3 DNA sequence: TGTGCCACCAGCAGGGGGTACTCCTACGAGCAGTACTTC.

This chain connects TRBV5-6 to TRBJ1-6; D perhaps matches TRBD1 (6 bases). The germline CDR1 and CDR2 sequences are SGHDT and YYEEEE. The CDR3 runs to 14 residues. Trimming pared 4 bases from V and 9 bases from J, leaving 14 bases between. The DNA of the CDR3 is TGTGCCAGCAGCCCCGCAGGGGTCGGTTCACCCCTCCACTTT. This gives the protein CASSPAGVGSPLHF.